One sample yielded the 12 T cell receptor beta chains listed below, sequenced in a study of CD8 T cells in ankylosing spondylitis. The antigens of these receptors remain unknown. TCRdb re-called the 5' RACE reads through MiXCR, storing one row per CDR3 protein. This table has some 840,000 distinct CDR3 sequences, about an eighth appearing once. General study points: Ankylosing spondylitis blood appeared to be characterized by a TCR beta motif of 8 or 9 highly homologous variants.

The sample taken for sequencing was blood, either unsorted or a sorted T cell fraction (not recorded which). The receptor set was obtained from a male donor with ankylosing spondylitis.

Many counts were recorded for this clonotype. The rearrangement links TRBV4-3 to TRBJ1-1, with a possible D match to TRBD1 (5 bases). This CDR3 contains 13 residues. Germline V gene data show CDR1 as LGHNA and CDR2 as YSLEER. The ends were cut back, 4 bases at V and 0 bases at J, with 6 bases in the middle. CDR3: CASSPTVNTEAFF. CDR3 nucleotides: TGCGCCAGCAGCCCGACAGTGAACACTGAAGCTTTCTTT.

This clonotype was seen many times. This chain links TRBV12-3 or TRBV12-4 with TRBJ2-3; D unresolved. The CDR3 runs to 15 residues. Trimming shortened V by 7 bases and J by 5 bases, and 19 bases separated the two germline ends. For the CDR3, the DNA is TGTGCCAGCATCCCGCCGAGGTCTGGAATAGATACGCAGTATTTT. Protein: CASIPPRSGIDTQYF.

The chain couples TRBV2 to TRBJ1-2; D gene uncertain. This CDR3 region has 13 residues. Germline loops: CDR1 SNHLY, CDR2 FYNNEI. Trimming stripped 8 bases from V and 6 bases from J, with 16 bases between. The CDR3 sequence is CASAVAGGNGYTF. CDR3 nucleotides: TGTGCCAGCGCAGTGGCGGGAGGGAATGGCTACACCTTC.

This clonotype appeared many times. V is TRBV6-5 and J is TRBJ1-5; TRBD1 might be the D (5 bases). V lost 4 bases and J lost 5, with 15 bases in between. Germline CDR1 and CDR2: MNHEY and SVGAGI. The CDR3 is made up of 15 amino acids. This chain's CDR3 is CASSSGTQRDQPQHF. The CDR3 nucleotides are TGTGCCAGCAGTTCCGGGACTCAGAGGGATCAGCCCCAGCATTTT.

This clonotype was found a few times. This chain links TRBV12-3 or TRBV12-4 with TRBJ2-7; tentatively, D is TRBD1 or TRBD2 (7 bases each). CDR3 length equals 14 residues. V lost 6 bases, J lost 2 bases, and 14 bases lay in between. CDR3 in amino acids: CASSRQGGAYEQYF. The CDR3 coding sequence is TGTGCCAGCAGCAGACAGGGAGGGGCCTACGAGCAGTACTTC.

This chain connects TRBV5-1 to TRBJ2-3; a possible D gene is TRBD2 (7 bases). V lost 4 bases, J lost 0 bases, and 18 bases lay in between. The germline gives CDR1 SGHRS, CDR2 YFSETQ. This CDR3 comprises 17 residues. Written as DNA, the CDR3 is TGCGCCAGCAGCCCGGCCCGCGGCGGGGGCAGCACAGATACGCAGTATTTT. This gives the protein CASSPARGGGSTDTQYF.

This clonotype was recorded at least ten times. This chain joins TRBV20-1 and TRBJ1-2, with D tentatively TRBD1 (6 bases). This CDR3 spans 13 amino acids. Germline loops: CDR1 DFQATT, CDR2 SNEGSKA (reference sequence). Trimming shortened V by 1 base and J by 7 bases, and 13 bases separated the two germline ends. The CDR3 DNA reads TGCAGTGCTAGAGTTGCAGGGGAGACTGGCTACACCTTC. Its translation is CSARVAGETGYTF.

V gene TRBV12-3 or TRBV12-4 combines with J gene TRBJ1-5; no clear D. This CDR3 is built from 13 residues. Between the trimmed V and J ends, which lost 3 bases and 5 bases, there was a span of 8 bases. The CDR3 region is CASSFRVDQPQHF. The CDR3 DNA is TGTGCCAGCAGTTTTCGGGTTGATCAGCCCCAGCATTTT.

The chain joins TRBV29-1 to TRBJ1-1, with D unresolved. The CDR3 runs to 12 residues. V lost 7 bases, J lost 3 bases, and 12 bases lay in between. CDR1 is SQVTM, CDR2 ANQGSEA, per germline. CDR3 sequence (DNA): TGCAGCGCCCAAGAGGGAGACACTGAAGCTTTCTTT. Protein sequence: CSAQEGDTEAFF.

V gene TRBV12-3 or TRBV12-4 combines with J gene TRBJ1-2; no definite D call. Trimming stripped 7 bases from V and 8 bases from J, with 17 bases between. CDR3 size: 13 residues. The CDR3 nucleotides are TGTGCCAGCACCCTAAAGGGAATTCGAGGCTACACCTTC. This encodes CASTLKGIRGYTF.

The DNA of the CDR3 is TGTGCCAGCAGCTTAGCCTCGGTGGGAGGTCAGCCCCAGCATTTT. Encoded protein: CASSLASVGGQPQHF. This chain connects TRBV7-8 to TRBJ1-5, with D unclear. Deletions cut 0 bases from V and 6 bases from J, with 12 bases between. The length of the CDR3 is 15 residues. CDR1 and CDR2 (germline): SGHVS, FQNEAQ.

There are a few counts of this clonotype. The chain is built from TRBV7-2 and TRBJ2-7, with D tentatively TRBD2 (6 bases). CDR3 length: 13 amino acids. The V end lost 1 base, the J end lost 6 bases, and 10 bases lay between the germline ends. CDR1 SGHTA and CDR2 FQGNSA come from the germline V gene. The CDR3 DNA is TGTGCCAGCAGCTTAGATCGGGGGACCGAGCAGTACTTC. It yields the protein CASSLDRGTEQYF.